This TCR beta chain was retrieved from a study of blood T cell repertoires in COVID-19. Repertoires were generated with immunoSEQ multiplex PCR, while TCRdb's copy carries only in-frame clones and drops some. In the table there are 250,000 or so clones, roughly 86% of which are singletons. The CDR3 runs 16 residues. V shed 4 bases and J 1 base; nucleotides not matched to a gene: 5. Per germline, CDR1 MNHEY and CDR2 SVGEGT. The gene calls are TRBV6-2 or TRBV6-3 and TRBJ2-3; 10 nucleotides agree with TRBD2. Sequencing was performed on peripheral blood. This clonotype originated in a woman in her 30s with acute or convalescent COVID-19. In DNA, the CDR3 is TGTGCCAGCAGTTCCGGCGGGACTAGCGGCACAGATACGCAGTATTTT. Its translation is CASSSGGTSGTDTQYF.